What follows describes a single TCR beta chain. Its antigen remains unknown. RNA was extracted and reverse transcribed into cDNA as the sequencing template. Generated by immunoSEQ multiplex PCR, the TCRdb table keeps only in-frame clones and is missing some. Of over 110,000 clones in the sample, approximately 50% were seen once. The CDR3 contains 15 residues. V lost 4 bases to trimming and J lost 0 bases, with 13 bases between them. Germline V CDR1 and CDR2: SQVTM, ANQGSEA. This entry belongs to a study of CD8+ T cells in alopecia areata. Overall study findings and caveats: Although TCR sharing was seen in mice, sharing across patients was less clear, possibly for HLA-related reasons.

This sequence joins TRBV29-1 and TRBJ2-4, with D perhaps TRBD1 (6 bases). This sequence was found in a human donor with alopecia areata. Sequenced material: CD4+ T cells sorted from blood, taken at week 0. Written as DNA, the CDR3 is TGCAGCGTTGTGGGGGCCCGAGGAGCCAAAAACATTCAGTACTTC. As protein: CSVVGARGAKNIQYF.